This T cell receptor beta chain is from a study of blood T cell repertoires in COVID-19. Study at large: The United States, Italy and Spain were the sources of the acute and convalescent COVID-19 samples. PBMCs, B-cell-depleted T cells, or T cells were the source of the cDNA or gDNA that made up the material.

Sequencing used immunoSEQ multiplex PCR; TCRdb keeps in-frame clones, though not all of them. The data contain approximately 300,000 clones, roughly 90% of them singletons. V was pared by 0 bases and J by 5 bases, with 9 bases between. Germline V gives CDR1 SGHNT, CDR2 YYREEE (reference sequence). This CDR3 is 13 amino acids long. The rearrangement uses TRBV5-4 and TRBJ2-7; D remains ambiguous. This sequence was found in a man younger than 30 who had recovered from COVID-19. The sample was peripheral blood. The CDR3 region has the DNA TGTGCCAGCAGCTTGGTTGGCATCCACGAGCAGTACTTC. It translates to CASSLVGIHEQYF.